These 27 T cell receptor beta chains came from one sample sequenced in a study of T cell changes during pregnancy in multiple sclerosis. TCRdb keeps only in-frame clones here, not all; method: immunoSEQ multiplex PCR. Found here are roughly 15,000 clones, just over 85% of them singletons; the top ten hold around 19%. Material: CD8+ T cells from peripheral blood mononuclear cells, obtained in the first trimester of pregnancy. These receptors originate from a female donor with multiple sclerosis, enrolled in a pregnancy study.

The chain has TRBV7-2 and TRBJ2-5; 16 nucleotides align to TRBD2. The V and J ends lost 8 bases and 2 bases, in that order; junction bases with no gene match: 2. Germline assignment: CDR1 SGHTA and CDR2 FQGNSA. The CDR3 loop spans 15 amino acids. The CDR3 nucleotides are TGTGCCAGCGGGGGACTAGCGGGGGGGCAAGAGACCCAGTACTTC. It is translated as CASGGLAGGQETQYF.

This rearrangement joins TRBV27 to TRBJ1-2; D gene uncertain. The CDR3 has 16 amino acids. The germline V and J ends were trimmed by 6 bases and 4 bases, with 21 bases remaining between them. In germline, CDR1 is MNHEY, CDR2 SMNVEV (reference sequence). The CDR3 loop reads CASSPSAGDESYGYTF. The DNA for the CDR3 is TGTGCCAGCAGCCCAAGCGCGGGAGACGAGAGCTATGGCTACACCTTC.

CDR3: CASSVPSGGAFHEQFF. CDR3 sequence (DNA): TGTGCCAGCAGCGTCCCTAGCGGGGGGGCCTTCCATGAGCAGTTCTTC. This chain uses TRBV9 with TRBJ2-1, with 12 bases fitting TRBD2. The CDR3 loop spans 16 amino acids. After removal of 2 bases from V and 8 bases from J, the junction contained 8 bases not matched to a gene. Germline CDR1 reads SGDLS; CDR2 reads YYNGEE.

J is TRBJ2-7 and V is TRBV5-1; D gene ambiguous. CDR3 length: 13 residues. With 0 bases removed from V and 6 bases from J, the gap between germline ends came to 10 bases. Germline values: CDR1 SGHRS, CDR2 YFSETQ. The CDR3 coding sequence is TGCGCCAGCAGCTTGGGTTCCTGGCCCGAGCAGTACTTC. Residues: CASSLGSWPEQYF.

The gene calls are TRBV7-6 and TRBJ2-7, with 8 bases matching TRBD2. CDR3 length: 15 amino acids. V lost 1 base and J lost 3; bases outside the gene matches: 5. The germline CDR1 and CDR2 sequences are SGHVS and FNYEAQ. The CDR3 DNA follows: TGTGCCAGCAGCTTAGAGGGCGGGGGGTACTACGAGCAGTACTTC. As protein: CASSLEGGGYYEQYF. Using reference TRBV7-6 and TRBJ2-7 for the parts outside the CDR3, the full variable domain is GAGVSQSPRYKVTKRGQDVALRCDPISGHVSLYWYRQALGQGPEFLTYFNYEAQQDKSGLPNDRFSAERPEGSISTLTIQRTEQRDSAMYRCASSLEGGGYYEQYFGPGTRLTVT.

CDR3 bases: TGCGCCAGCAGCTTCGGACGGGAGGGGACCTACGAGCAGTACTTC. It encodes CASSFGREGTYEQYF. J is TRBJ2-7 and V is TRBV5-1; 8 bases agree with TRBD2. The length of the CDR3 is 15 residues. Per germline, CDR1 SGHRS and CDR2 YFSETQ. With V trimmed by 2 bases and J by 2 bases, 6 bases remained unmatched.

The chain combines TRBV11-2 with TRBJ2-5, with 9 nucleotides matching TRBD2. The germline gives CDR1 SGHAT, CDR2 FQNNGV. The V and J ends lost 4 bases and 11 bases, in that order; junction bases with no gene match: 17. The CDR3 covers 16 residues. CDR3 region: CASSSSPVAGAKEQYF. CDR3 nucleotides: TGTGCCAGCAGCTCCTCCCCGGTAGCGGGAGCAAAAGAGCAGTACTTC.

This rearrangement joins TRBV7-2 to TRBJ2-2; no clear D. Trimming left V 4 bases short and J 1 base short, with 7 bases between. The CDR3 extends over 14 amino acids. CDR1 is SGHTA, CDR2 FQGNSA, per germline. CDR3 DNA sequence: TGTGCCAGCAGCTCTACTAAGAACACCGGGGAGCTGTTTTTT. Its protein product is CASSSTKNTGELFF.

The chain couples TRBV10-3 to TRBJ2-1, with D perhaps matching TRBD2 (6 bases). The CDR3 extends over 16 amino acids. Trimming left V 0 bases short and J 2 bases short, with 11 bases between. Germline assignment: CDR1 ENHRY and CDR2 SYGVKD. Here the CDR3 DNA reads TGTGCCATCAGTGAGTCGAGAGGGGAGGCCTACAATGAGCAGTTCTTC. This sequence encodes CAISESRGEAYNEQFF.

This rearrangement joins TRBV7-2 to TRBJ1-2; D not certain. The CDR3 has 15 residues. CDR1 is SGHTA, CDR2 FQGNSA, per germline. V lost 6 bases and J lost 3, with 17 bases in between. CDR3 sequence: CASRLVGRLDYGYTF. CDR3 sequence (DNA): TGTGCCAGCAGATTGGTTGGGAGGTTGGACTATGGCTACACCTTC.

The CDR3 sequence is CASKRAPNTEAFF. The CDR3 coding sequence is TGTGCCAGCAAGCGGGCCCCGAACACTGAAGCTTTCTTT. This chain uses TRBV27 with TRBJ1-1; D gene ambiguous. The germline gives CDR1 MNHEY, CDR2 SMNVEV (reference sequence). CDR3 length: 13 amino acids. Trimming removed 7 bases from V and 1 base from J, with 10 bases in between.

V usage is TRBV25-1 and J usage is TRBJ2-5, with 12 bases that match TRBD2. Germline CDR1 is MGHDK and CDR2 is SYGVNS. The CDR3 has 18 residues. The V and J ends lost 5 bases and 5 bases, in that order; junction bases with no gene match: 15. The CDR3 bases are TGTGCCAGCAGTTACGGGCCCACCGGGACTAGCGGGTTGGAGACCCAGTACTTC. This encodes CASSYGPTGTSGLETQYF.

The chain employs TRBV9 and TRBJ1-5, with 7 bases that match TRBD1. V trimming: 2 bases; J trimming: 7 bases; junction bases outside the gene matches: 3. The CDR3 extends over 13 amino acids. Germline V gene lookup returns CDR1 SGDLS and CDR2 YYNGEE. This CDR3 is CASSVDREQPQHF. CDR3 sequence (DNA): TGTGCCAGCAGCGTTGACAGGGAGCAGCCCCAGCATTTT.

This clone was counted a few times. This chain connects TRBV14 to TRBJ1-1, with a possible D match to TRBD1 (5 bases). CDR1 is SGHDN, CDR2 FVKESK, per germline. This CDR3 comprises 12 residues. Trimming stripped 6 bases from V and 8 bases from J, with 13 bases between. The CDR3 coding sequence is TGTGCCAGCAGTCTGTGGGGCAGGGAAGCTTTCTTT. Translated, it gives CASSLWGREAFF.

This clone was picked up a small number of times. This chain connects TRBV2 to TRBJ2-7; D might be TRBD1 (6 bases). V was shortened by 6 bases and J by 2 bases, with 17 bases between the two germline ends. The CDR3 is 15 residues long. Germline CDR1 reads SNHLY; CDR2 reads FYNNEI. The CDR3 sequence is CASSPATGQTYEQYF. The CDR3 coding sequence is TGTGCCAGCAGCCCTGCTACAGGACAGACCTACGAGCAGTACTTC. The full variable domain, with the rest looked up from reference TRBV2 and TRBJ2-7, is EPEVTQTPSHQVTQMGQEVILRCVPISNHLYFYWYRQILGQKVEFLVSFYNNEISEKSEIFDDQFSVERPDGSNFTLKIRSTKLEDSAMYFCASSPATGQTYEQYFGPGTRLTVT.

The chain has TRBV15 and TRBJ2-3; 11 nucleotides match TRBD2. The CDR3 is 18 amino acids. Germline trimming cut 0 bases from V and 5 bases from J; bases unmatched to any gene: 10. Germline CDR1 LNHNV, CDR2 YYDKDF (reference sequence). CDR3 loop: CATSRDGASGGRRDTQYF. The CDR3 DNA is TGTGCCACCAGCAGAGATGGGGCTAGCGGGGGGAGGAGAGATACGCAGTATTTT.

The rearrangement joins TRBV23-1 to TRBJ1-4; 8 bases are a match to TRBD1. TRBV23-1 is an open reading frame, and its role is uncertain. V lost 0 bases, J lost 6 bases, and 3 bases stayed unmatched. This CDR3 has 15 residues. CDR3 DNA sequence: TGCGCCAGCAGTCAATCGGGGACAGGAGATGAAAAACTGTTTTTT. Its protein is CASSQSGTGDEKLFF.

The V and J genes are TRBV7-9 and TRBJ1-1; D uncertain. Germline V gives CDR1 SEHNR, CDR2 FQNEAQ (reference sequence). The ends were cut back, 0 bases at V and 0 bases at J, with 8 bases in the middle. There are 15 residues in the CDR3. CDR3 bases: TGTGCCAGCAGCTTAGCCCGCCACATGAACACTGAAGCTTTCTTT. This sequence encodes CASSLARHMNTEAFF.

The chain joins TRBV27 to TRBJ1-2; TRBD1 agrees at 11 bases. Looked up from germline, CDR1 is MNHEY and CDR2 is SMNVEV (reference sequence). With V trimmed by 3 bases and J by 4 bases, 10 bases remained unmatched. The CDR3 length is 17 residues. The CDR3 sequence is CASSFSVGQGATYGYTF. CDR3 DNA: TGTGCCAGCAGTTTTAGCGTCGGACAGGGGGCCACCTATGGCTACACCTTC.

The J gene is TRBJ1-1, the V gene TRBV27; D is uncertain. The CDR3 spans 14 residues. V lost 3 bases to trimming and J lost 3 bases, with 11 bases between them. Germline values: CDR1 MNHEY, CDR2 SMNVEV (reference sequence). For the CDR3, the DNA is TGTGCCAGCAGTTTTCTTTTGGGAGACACTGAAGCTTTCTTT. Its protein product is CASSFLLGDTEAFF.

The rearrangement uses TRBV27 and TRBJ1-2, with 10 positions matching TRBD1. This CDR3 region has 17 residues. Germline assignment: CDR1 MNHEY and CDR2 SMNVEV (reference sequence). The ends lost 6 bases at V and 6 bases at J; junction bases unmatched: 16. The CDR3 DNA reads TGTGCCAGCAGACTAGGGGGACAGGGGCTTACGGAGGATGGCTACACCTTC. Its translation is CASRLGGQGLTEDGYTF.

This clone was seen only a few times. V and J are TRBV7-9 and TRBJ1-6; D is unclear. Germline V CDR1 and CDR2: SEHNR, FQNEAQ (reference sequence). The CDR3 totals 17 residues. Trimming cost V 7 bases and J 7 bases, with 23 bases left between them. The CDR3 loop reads CASNPASQDGRNSPLHF. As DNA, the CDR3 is TGTGCCAGCAACCCCGCTTCTCAGGACGGGAGAAATTCACCCCTCCACTTT.

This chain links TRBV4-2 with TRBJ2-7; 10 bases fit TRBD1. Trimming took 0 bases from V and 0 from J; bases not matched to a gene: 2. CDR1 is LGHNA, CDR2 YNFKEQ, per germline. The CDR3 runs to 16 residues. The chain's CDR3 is CASSQDGTGVSYEQYF. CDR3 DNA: TGTGCCAGCAGCCAAGATGGGACAGGGGTCTCCTACGAGCAGTACTTC.

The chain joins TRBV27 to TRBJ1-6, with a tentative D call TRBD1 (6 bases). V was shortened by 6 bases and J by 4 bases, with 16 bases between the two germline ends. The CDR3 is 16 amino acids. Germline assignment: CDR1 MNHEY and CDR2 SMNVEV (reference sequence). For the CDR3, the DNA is TGTGCCAGCAGCCTCAGGGGTACCCCATATAATTCACCCCTCCACTTT. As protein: CASSLRGTPYNSPLHF.

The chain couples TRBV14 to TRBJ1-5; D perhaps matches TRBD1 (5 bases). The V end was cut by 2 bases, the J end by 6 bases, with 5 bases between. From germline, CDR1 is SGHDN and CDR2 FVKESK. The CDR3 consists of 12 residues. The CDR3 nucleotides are TGTGCCAGCAGCCAAAGGGGTCAGCCCCAGCATTTT. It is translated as CASSQRGQPQHF.

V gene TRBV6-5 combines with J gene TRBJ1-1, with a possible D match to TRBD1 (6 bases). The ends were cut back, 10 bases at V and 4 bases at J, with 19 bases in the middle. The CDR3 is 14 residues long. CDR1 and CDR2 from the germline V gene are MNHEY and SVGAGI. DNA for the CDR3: TGTGCCACCAAAGGCAGGGGTCCAGGCACTGAAGCTTTCTTT. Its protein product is CATKGRGPGTEAFF.

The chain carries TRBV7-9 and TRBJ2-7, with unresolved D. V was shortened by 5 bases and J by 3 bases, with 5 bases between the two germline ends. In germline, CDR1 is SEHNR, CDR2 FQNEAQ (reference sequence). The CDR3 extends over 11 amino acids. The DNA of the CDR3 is TGTGCCAGCAGCCTAAACTACGAGCAGTACTTC. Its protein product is CASSLNYEQYF.